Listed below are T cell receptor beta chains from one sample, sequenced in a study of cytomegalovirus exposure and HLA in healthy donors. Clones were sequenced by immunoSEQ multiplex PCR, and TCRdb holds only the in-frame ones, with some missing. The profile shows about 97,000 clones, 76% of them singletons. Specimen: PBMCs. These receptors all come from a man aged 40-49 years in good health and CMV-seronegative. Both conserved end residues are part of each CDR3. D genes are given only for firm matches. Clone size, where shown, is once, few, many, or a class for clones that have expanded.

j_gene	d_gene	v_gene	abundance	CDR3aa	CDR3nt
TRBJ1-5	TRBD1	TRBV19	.	CASSAQGASNQPQHF	TGTGCCAGTAGTGCACAGGGGGCGAGCAATCAGCCCCAGCATTTT
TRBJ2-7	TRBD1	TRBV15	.	CATSMDRGRYEQYF	TGTGCCACCAGCATGGACAGGGGGCGATACGAGCAGTACTTC
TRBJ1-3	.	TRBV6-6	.	CASRQGDTIYF	TGTGCCAGCAGACAGGGAGACACCATATATTTT
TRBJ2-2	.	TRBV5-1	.	CASSGGGTSNTGELFF	TGCGCCAGCAGCGGGGGGGGGACATCGAACACCGGGGAGCTGTTTTTT
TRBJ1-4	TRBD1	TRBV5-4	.	CASSLGLQGSSTNEKLFF	TGTGCCAGCAGCTTGGGGCTACAGGGGTCCTCTACTAATGAAAAACTGTTTTTT
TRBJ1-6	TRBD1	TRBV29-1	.	CSVRDRGTSPLHF	TGCAGCGTTCGGGACAGGGGAACTTCACCCCTCCACTTT
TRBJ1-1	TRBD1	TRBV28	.	CASSSPGQGLNTEAFF	TGTGCCAGCAGTTCGCCGGGACAGGGGCTGAACACTGAAGCTTTCTTT
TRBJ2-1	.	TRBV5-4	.	CASSLDQGLYNEQFF	TGTGCCAGCAGCTTGGACCAGGGCCTGTACAATGAGCAGTTCTTC
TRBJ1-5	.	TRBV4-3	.	CASSQVYGGPQGVNQPQHF	TGCGCCAGCAGCCAAGTTTACGGAGGGCCCCAGGGAGTCAATCAGCCCCAGCATTTT
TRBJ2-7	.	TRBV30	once	CAWSPQGYEQYF	TGTGCCTGGAGCCCCCAGGGTTACGAGCAGTACTTC
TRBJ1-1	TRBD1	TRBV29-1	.	CSVVRGRVAPDTEAFF	TGCAGCGTTGTAAGGGGGCGAGTGGCTCCCGACACTGAAGCTTTCTTT